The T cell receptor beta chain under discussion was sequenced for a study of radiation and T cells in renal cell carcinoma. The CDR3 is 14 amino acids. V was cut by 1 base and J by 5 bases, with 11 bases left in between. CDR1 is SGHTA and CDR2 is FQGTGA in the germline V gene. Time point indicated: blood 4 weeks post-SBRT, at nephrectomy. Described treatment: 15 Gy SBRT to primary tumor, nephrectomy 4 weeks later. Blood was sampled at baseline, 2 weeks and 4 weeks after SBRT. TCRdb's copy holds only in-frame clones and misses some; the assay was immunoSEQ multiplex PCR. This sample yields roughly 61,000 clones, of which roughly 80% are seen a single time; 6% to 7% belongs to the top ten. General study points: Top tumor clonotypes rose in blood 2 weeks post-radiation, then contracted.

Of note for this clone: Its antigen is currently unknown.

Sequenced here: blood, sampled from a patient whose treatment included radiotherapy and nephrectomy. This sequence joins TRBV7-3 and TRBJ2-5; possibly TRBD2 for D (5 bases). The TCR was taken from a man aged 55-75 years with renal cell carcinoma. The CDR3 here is CASSLNGIGETQYF. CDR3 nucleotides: TGTGCCAGCAGCTTAAACGGGATTGGCGAGACCCAGTACTTC.